Each of the 26 T cell receptor beta chains below was sequenced from the same sample in a study of cytomegalovirus exposure and HLA in healthy donors. Sequencing used immunoSEQ multiplex PCR; TCRdb keeps in-frame clones, though not all of them. The sample lists over 150,000 clones, 89% seen once, with around 3.8% in the top ten. The material sequenced was PBMCs. The receptors here all came from a man aged 18 to 30 in good health and CMV-seropositive.

The V gene is TRBV28, the J gene TRBJ1-4, with D possibly being TRBD1 (6 bases). This CDR3 is 12 amino acids long. CDR1 is MDHEN and CDR2 is SYDVKM in the germline V gene. The V end lost 6 bases, the J end lost 8 bases, and 10 bases lay between the germline ends. The CDR3 nucleotides are TGTGCCAGCAGCGCCGACAGGGAAAAACTGTTTTTT. Amino acids: CASSADREKLFF.

The chain has TRBV4-2 and TRBJ2-5; maybe TRBD1 (6 bases). This CDR3 region has 21 residues. V gave up 0 bases and J gave up 1 base, with 27 bases separating them. Germline CDR1 LGHNA, CDR2 YNFKEQ. The CDR3 sequence: CASSQDPGNRATSLSQETQYF. The CDR3 DNA is TGTGCCAGCAGCCAAGACCCGGGGAACAGGGCAACATCCCTTTCCCAAGAGACCCAGTACTTC.

The chain is built from TRBV10-3 and TRBJ1-5; TRBD1 aligns across 9 bases. CDR1 ENHRY and CDR2 SYGVKD come from the germline V gene. The length of the CDR3 is 14 residues. V was clipped by 6 bases and J by 7 bases; unmatched bases: 7. DNA for the CDR3: TGTGCCATCAGATCCGGGACAGGGAACCAGCCCCAGCATTTT. Translated: CAIRSGTGNQPQHF.

CDR3 protein: CASSHSWTGENTEAFF. The CDR3 DNA reads as TGTGCCAGCAGTCACTCCTGGACAGGGGAGAACACTGAAGCTTTCTTT. The chain recombines TRBV28 with TRBJ1-1; 9 bases line up with TRBD1. V was pared by 5 bases and J by 1 base, with 8 bases of the junction left unmatched. The CDR3 contains 16 residues. Germline-derived CDR1 and CDR2 are MDHEN and SYDVKM.

J is TRBJ2-1 and V is TRBV28, with D tentatively TRBD2 (6 bases). Looked up from germline, CDR1 is MDHEN and CDR2 is SYDVKM. The CDR3 covers 19 residues. Trimming cost V 7 bases and J 6 bases, with 31 bases left between them. DNA of the CDR3: TGTGCCAGCAATCGGTGGGGGTTTCTACGGGTCGGGAGTAGCAATGAGCAGTTCTTC. This codes for CASNRWGFLRVGSSNEQFF. Based on the CDR3 plus reference TRBV28 and TRBJ2-1, the full variable domain is DVKVTQSSRYLVKRTGEKVFLECVQDMDHENMFWYRQDPGLGLRLIYFSYDVKMKEKGDIPEGYSVSREKKERFSLILESASTNQTSMYLCASNRWGFLRVGSSNEQFFGPGTRLTVL.

In the case of this clone: In the same sample, other DNA sequences code for this CDR3. This chain links TRBV5-6 with TRBJ2-7; D gene uncertain. Germline lookup yields CDR1 SGHDT and CDR2 YYEEEE. CDR3 size: 12 residues. V gave up 0 bases and J gave up 2 bases, with 3 bases separating them. The chain's CDR3 is CASSLGAYEQYF. CDR3 nucleotides: TGTGCCAGCAGCTTGGGAGCCTACGAGCAGTACTTC.

V usage is TRBV15 and J usage is TRBJ1-2, with TRBD1 matching 10 bases. This CDR3 comprises 14 residues. Germline V gives CDR1 LNHNV, CDR2 YYDKDF (reference sequence). Germline trimming cut 5 bases from V and 8 bases from J; bases unmatched to any gene: 8. CDR3: CATSADRGRRGYTF. CDR3 DNA sequence: TGTGCCACCAGCGCGGACAGGGGGAGACGGGGCTACACCTTC.

CDR3: CSVEPASGRVTDTQYF. CDR3 coding DNA: TGCAGCGTTGAACCGGCTAGCGGGAGGGTGACAGATACGCAGTATTTT. The genes are TRBV29-1 and TRBJ2-3; 12 bases line up with TRBD2. The CDR3 covers 16 residues. Germline CDR1 reads SQVTM; CDR2 reads ANQGSEA. The junction had 6 bases not matched to a gene; V was cut back by 2 bases and J by 3 bases.

This clone was counted a few times. The chain combines TRBV7-9 with TRBJ1-3; D is perhaps TRBD1 (5 bases). Per the germline V gene, CDR1 is SEHNR and CDR2 is FQNEAQ (reference sequence). There are 15 residues in the CDR3. Trimming removed 2 bases at V and 4 bases at J, with 12 bases between. The CDR3 bases are TGTGCCAGCAGCTTAATATCAGGGAAGGGAAACACCATATATTTT. It encodes CASSLISGKGNTIYF.

V and J are TRBV28 and TRBJ2-1, with unresolved D. Trimming stripped 5 bases from V and 9 bases from J, with 11 bases between. This CDR3 contains 12 residues. Germline V gene data show CDR1 as MDHEN and CDR2 as SYDVKM. CDR3 residues: CASSLPGGEQFF. The DNA for the CDR3 is TGTGCCAGCAGTCTCCCGGGTGGTGAGCAGTTCTTC.

The chain combines TRBV5-6 with TRBJ1-1; D gene unclear. The V end lost 5 bases, the J end lost 0 bases, and 14 bases lay between the germline ends. The germline gives CDR1 SGHDT, CDR2 YYEEEE. There are 15 residues in the CDR3. The CDR3 DNA reads TGTGCCAGCAGGCTTGGTTTCAGTATGAACACTGAAGCTTTCTTT. Encoded protein: CASRLGFSMNTEAFF.

This chain joins TRBV5-6 and TRBJ2-1; TRBD2 aligns across 12 bases. V gave up 2 bases and J gave up 3 bases; unmatched junction bases: 3. The germline CDR1 and CDR2 sequences are SGHDT and YYEEEE. CDR3 length: 16 residues. CDR3 in amino acids: CASSLQTSGSYNEQFF. The DNA of the CDR3 is TGTGCCAGCAGCTTACAGACTAGCGGGAGCTACAATGAGCAGTTCTTC.

The table lists this clone with a few counts. The rearrangement uses TRBV6-4 and TRBJ2-1, with TRBD2 matching over 7 bases. With V trimmed by 3 bases and J by 0 bases, 2 bases remained unmatched. Germline CDR1 is MRHNA and CDR2 is SNTAGT. There are 15 residues in the CDR3. CDR3 sequence: CASSELAGSYNEQFF. In nucleotides, the CDR3 is TGTGCCAGCAGTGAGTTAGCGGGCTCCTACAATGAGCAGTTCTTC.

The chain uses TRBV5-1 and TRBJ2-7; the match to TRBD2 covers 7 bases. The junction had 5 bases not matched to a gene; V was cut back by 2 bases and J by 6 bases. The CDR3 consists of 13 residues. Germline CDR1 reads SGHRS; CDR2 reads YFSETQ. CDR3 protein: CASSFAGAVEQYF. DNA of the CDR3: TGCGCCAGCAGCTTTGCGGGAGCGGTCGAGCAGTACTTC.

The gene calls are TRBV7-9 and TRBJ2-7; D is perhaps TRBD1 (6 bases). Germline CDR1 is SEHNR and CDR2 is FQNEAQ (reference sequence). The germline V and J ends were trimmed by 1 base and 5 bases, with 12 bases remaining between them. The CDR3 is 14 residues long. The CDR3 is CASSLVRAGDEQYF. The CDR3 bases are TGTGCCAGCAGCTTAGTGAGAGCAGGGGACGAGCAGTACTTC. The variable domain in full, completed from reference TRBV7-9 and TRBJ2-7, reads DTGVSQNPRHKITKRGQNVTFRCDPISEHNRLYWYRQTLGQGPEFLTYFQNEAQLEKSRLLSDRFSAERPKGSFSTLEIQRTEQGDSAMYLCASSLVRAGDEQYFGPGTRLTVT.

The chain recombines TRBV4-2 with TRBJ1-2; 7 bases match TRBD1. Looked up from germline, CDR1 is LGHNA and CDR2 is YNFKEQ. The CDR3 extends over 14 amino acids. V shed 2 bases and J 3 bases; nucleotides not matched to a gene: 3. For the CDR3, the DNA is TGTGCCAGCAGCCAAAAAACAGGGGACTATGGCTACACCTTC. Translated: CASSQKTGDYGYTF.

The chain is built from TRBV5-1 and TRBJ2-5; 11 bases map to TRBD2. The V and J ends lost 4 bases and 1 base, in that order; junction bases with no gene match: 3. The CDR3 extends over 15 amino acids. Germline V CDR1 and CDR2: SGHRS, YFSETQ. In DNA form, the CDR3 reads TGCGCCAGCAGCCCGGGACTAGCGGCCCAAGAGACCCAGTACTTC. Protein sequence: CASSPGLAAQETQYF.

The V call is TRBV11-2, the J call TRBJ2-2; the match to TRBD1 covers 7 bases. V shed 5 bases, J shed 3 bases, and the junction held 6 bases outside the gene matches. The CDR3 totals 15 residues. CDR1 is SGHAT and CDR2 is FQNNGV in the germline V gene. CDR3 loop: CASSLLGQYTGELFF. For the CDR3, the DNA is TGTGCCAGCAGCCTTCTGGGACAGTACACCGGGGAGCTGTTTTTT.

The chain joins TRBV6-1 to TRBJ1-1, with 7 bases aligning to TRBD1. The CDR3 spans 15 residues. Germline CDR1 and CDR2: MNHNS and SASEGT. The V gene end was trimmed by 1 base and the J gene end by 0 bases; junction bases not matched to a gene: 2. CDR3 region: CASSEGDRLNTEAFF. As DNA, the CDR3 is TGTGCCAGCAGTGAAGGGGACAGACTGAACACTGAAGCTTTCTTT.

The J gene is TRBJ2-1, the V gene TRBV6-1; D perhaps matches TRBD1 (5 bases). The CDR3 extends over 14 amino acids. V lost 1 base to trimming and J lost 7 bases, with 11 bases between them. Per germline, CDR1 MNHNS and CDR2 SASEGT. This CDR3 reads CASSEGPQVNEQFF. The CDR3 region has the DNA TGTGCCAGCAGTGAAGGCCCACAGGTGAATGAGCAGTTCTTC.

The rearrangement uses TRBV15 and TRBJ2-7, with a weak D call TRBD2 (6 bases). V was shortened by 8 bases and J by 5 bases, with 10 bases between the two germline ends. Germline values: CDR1 LNHNV, CDR2 YYDKDF (reference sequence). The CDR3 is 11 residues long. The CDR3, as DNA: TGTGCCACCCGCACGGGGGACGAGCAGTACTTC. This sequence encodes CATRTGDEQYF.

CDR3 sequence (DNA): TGTGCCAGCAGTGTAACCCCTTGGACAGGGGACCAACCTTTAACCTACGAGCAGTACTTC. It encodes CASSVTPWTGDQPLTYEQYF. The chain recombines TRBV28 with TRBJ2-7; 9 bases line up with TRBD1. V trimming: 5 bases; J trimming: 2 bases; junction bases outside the gene matches: 22. CDR3 size: 20 residues. The germline V gene encodes CDR1 MDHEN and CDR2 SYDVKM.

V and J are TRBV29-1 and TRBJ2-7; 7 bases map to TRBD1. J was trimmed by 1 base and V by 7 bases; bases with no gene match: 4. The CDR3 is 12 amino acids. The germline gives CDR1 SQVTM, CDR2 ANQGSEA. This chain's CDR3 is CSATGSSYEQYF. The CDR3 DNA follows: TGCAGCGCGACAGGGTCGTCCTACGAGCAGTACTTC.

J is TRBJ2-2 and V is TRBV5-4, with D possibly matching TRBD1 (5 bases). The CDR3 has 16 amino acids. Trimming cost V 0 bases and J 4 bases, with 13 bases left between them. Per germline, CDR1 SGHNT and CDR2 YYREEE (reference sequence). CDR3 protein: CASSLAQQGGTGELFF. CDR3 in DNA: TGTGCCAGCAGCTTGGCCCAGCAGGGCGGCACCGGGGAGCTGTTTTTT.

V is TRBV7-9 and J is TRBJ1-2, with D possibly matching TRBD1 (6 bases). Per germline, CDR1 SEHNR and CDR2 FQNEAQ (reference sequence). Between the trimmed V and J ends, which lost 0 bases and 8 bases, there was a span of 16 bases. This CDR3 spans 15 amino acids. The CDR3 bases are TGTGCCAGCAGCTTAGCCCCGCTACAGGGCGGGGGCTACACCTTC. Protein: CASSLAPLQGGGYTF.

The CDR3 DNA sequence: TGTGCCAGCAGCCTTAGCGGGACCCCCTACGAGCAGTACTTC. It is translated as CASSLSGTPYEQYF. This chain joins TRBV7-2 and TRBJ2-7; 8 bases line up with TRBD2. The J segment lost 2 bases and the V segment lost 5 bases, leaving 5 bases of the junction unmatched. This CDR3 has 14 residues. Germline CDR1 is SGHTA and CDR2 is FQGNSA.